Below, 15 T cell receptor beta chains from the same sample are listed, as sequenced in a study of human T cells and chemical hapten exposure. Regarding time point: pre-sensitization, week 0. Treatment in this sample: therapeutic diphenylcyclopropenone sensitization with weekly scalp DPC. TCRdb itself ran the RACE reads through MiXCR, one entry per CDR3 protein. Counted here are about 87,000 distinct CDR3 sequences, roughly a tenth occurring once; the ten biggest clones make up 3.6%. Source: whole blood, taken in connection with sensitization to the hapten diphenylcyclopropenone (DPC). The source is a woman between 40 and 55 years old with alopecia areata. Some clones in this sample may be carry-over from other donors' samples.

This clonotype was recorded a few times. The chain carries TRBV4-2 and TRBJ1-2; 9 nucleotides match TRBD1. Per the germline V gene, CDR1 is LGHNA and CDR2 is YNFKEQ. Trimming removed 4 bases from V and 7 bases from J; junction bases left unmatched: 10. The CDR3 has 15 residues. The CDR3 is CASSRWTGEEVGYTF. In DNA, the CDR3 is TGTGCCAGCAGCCGCTGGACAGGGGAAGAAGTTGGCTACACCTTC.

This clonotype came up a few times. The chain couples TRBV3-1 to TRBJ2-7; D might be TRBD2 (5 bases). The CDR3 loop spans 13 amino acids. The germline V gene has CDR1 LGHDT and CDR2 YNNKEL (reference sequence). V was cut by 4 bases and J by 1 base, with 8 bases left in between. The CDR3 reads CASSLGLSYEQYF. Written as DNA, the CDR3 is TGTGCCAGCAGCCTTGGACTGTCCTACGAGCAGTACTTC.

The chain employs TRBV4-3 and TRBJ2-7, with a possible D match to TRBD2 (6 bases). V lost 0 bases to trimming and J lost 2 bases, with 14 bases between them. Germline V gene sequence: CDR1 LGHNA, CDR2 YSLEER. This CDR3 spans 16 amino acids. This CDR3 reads CASSQDWGTPAYEQYF. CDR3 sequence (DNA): TGCGCCAGCAGCCAAGATTGGGGGACTCCCGCCTACGAGCAGTACTTC.

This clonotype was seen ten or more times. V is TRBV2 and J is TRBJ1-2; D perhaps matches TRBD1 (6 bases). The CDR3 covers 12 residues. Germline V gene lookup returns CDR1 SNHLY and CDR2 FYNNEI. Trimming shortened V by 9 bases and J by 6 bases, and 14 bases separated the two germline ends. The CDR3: CASLLGANGYTF. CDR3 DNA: TGTGCCAGTTTGTTGGGGGCAAATGGCTACACCTTC. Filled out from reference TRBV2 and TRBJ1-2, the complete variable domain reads EPEVTQTPSHQVTQMGQEVILRCVPISNHLYFYWYRQILGQKVEFLVSFYNNEISEKSEIFDDQFSVERPDGSNFTLKIRSTKLEDSAMYFCASLLGANGYTFGSGTRLTVV.

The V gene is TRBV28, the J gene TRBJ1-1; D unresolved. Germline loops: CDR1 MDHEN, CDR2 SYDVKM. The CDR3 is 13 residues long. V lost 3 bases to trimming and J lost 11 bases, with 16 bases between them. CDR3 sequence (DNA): TGTGCCAGCAGTTTGGGAGTGAGGGTCGGCGCTTTCTTT. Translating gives CASSLGVRVGAFF.

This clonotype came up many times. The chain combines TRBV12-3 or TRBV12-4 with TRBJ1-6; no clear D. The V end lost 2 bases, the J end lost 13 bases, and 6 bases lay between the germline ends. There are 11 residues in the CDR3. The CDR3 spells CASSLYSPLHF. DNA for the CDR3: TGTGCCAGCAGTTTATACTCGCCCCTCCACTTT.

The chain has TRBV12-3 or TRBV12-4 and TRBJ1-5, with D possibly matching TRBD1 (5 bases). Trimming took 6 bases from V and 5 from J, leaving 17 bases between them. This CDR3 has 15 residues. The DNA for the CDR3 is TGTGCCAGCAGCCCTCGACCGAGGGGAGATCAGCCCCAGCATTTT. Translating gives CASSPRPRGDQPQHF.

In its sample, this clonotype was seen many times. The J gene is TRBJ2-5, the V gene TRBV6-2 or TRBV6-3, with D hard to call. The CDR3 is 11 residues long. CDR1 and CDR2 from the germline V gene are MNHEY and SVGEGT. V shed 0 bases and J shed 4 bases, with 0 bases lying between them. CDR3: CASSYSETQYF. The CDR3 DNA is TGTGCCAGCAGTTACTCAGAGACCCAGTACTTC.

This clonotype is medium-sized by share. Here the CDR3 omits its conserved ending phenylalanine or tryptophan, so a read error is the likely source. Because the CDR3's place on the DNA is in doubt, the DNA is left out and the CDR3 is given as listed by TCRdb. CDR3 sequence reads: CSVDMGVKGYL. V usage is TRBV29-1 and J usage is TRBJ2-3; the listed D gene, TRBD1, was not tested against the DNA. From its first to its last residue, the CDR3 has 11 amino acids. Germline assignment: CDR1 SQVTM and CDR2 ANQGSEA.

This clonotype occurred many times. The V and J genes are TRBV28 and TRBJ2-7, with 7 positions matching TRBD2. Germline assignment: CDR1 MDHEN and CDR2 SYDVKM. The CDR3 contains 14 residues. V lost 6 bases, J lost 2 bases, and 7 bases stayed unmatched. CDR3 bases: TGTGCCAGCAGGGGGAGGGGAGAGACCTACGAGCAGTACTTC. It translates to CASRGRGETYEQYF.

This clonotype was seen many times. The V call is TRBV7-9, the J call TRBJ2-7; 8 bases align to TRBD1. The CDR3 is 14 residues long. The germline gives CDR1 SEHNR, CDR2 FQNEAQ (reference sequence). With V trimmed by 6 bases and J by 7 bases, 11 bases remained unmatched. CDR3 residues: CASSPQGVSQEQYF. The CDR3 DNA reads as TGTGCCAGCAGTCCACAGGGGGTGTCCCAGGAGCAGTACTTC.

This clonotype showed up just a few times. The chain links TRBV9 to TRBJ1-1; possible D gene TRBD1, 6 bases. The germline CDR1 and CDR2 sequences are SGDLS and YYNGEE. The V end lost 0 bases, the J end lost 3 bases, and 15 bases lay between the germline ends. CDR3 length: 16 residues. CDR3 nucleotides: TGTGCCAGCAGCGTAGGATGGGGGCGGTCAGACACTGAAGCTTTCTTT. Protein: CASSVGWGRSDTEAFF.

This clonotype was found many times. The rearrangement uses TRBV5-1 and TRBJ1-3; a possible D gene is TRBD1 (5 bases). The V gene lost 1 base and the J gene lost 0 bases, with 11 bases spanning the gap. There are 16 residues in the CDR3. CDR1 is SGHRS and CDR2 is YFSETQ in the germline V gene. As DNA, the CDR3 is TGCGCCAGCAGCTTGTTGGCAGGGAGCTCTGGAAACACCATATATTTT. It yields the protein CASSLLAGSSGNTIYF.

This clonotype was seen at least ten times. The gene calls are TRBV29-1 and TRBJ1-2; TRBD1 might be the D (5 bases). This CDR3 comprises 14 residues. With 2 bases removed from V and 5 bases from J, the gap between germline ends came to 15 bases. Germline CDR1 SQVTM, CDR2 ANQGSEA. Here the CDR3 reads CSVEKGKGVYGYTF. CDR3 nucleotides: TGCAGCGTTGAAAAGGGGAAAGGGGTATATGGCTACACCTTC.

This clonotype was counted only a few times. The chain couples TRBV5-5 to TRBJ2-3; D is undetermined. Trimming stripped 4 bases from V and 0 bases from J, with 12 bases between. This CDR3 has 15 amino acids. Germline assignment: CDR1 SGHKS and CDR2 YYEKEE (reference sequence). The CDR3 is CASSPYLSSTDTQYF. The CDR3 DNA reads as TGTGCCAGCAGCCCTTATTTATCTAGCACAGATACGCAGTATTTT.